This TCR beta chain was sequenced for a study of T-cell reconstitution after alpha-beta-depleted transplantation in children. The study's findings and limits: The origin of alpha-beta T cells about two months after transplant was reportedly several hundred expanded graft clones. Surviving recipient T cells and thymic progenitors produced the high day-60 TCRbeta diversity seen in some patients. T-cell counts and diversity were attributed mostly to newly produced T cells one year after transplant.

This clonotype occurred a few times. Its antigen is not known. The germline V gene has CDR1 GTSNPN and CDR2 SVGIG (reference sequence). There are 17 residues in the CDR3. Trimming removed 3 bases from V and 4 bases from J; junction bases left unmatched: 12. TCRbeta library preparation incorporated unique molecular identifiers. TCRdb passed the PCR reads through MiXCR, listing each CDR3 protein once. Counted here are over 2,500 distinct CDR3 sequences, roughly 27% occurring once; the ten biggest clones make up less than 75%. The rearrangement links TRBV30 to TRBJ2-1; 10 bases are shared with TRBD2. The sequencing used PBMCs, mostly from graft donor cells, collected 60 days after TCRalphabeta/CD19-depleted stem cell transplant. This sequence originates from a male patient between 2 and 15 years old who had a stem cell transplant for acute myeloid leukemia, so the T cells may come from the graft donor. The CDR3 loop is CAWRTSTLAGLYNEQFF. The CDR3 DNA sequence: TGTGCCTGGAGGACCTCTACACTAGCGGGGTTATACAATGAGCAGTTCTTC. Drawing the rest from reference TRBV30 and TRBJ2-1, the complete variable domain is SQTIHQWPATLVQPVGSPLSLECTVEGTSNPNLYWYRQAAGRGLQLLFYSVGIGQISSEVPQNLSASRPQDRQFILSSKKLLLSDSGFYLCAWRTSTLAGLYNEQFFGPGTRLTVL.